This T cell receptor beta chain was captured by sequencing in a study of cytomegalovirus exposure and HLA in healthy donors. Study-wide results and limits: Overall, approximately 150 TCR beta chains were annotated as cytomegalovirus-associated.

The length of the CDR3 is 11 residues. Germline V gene sequence: CDR1 SQVTM, CDR2 ANQGSEA. V was shortened by 5 bases and J by 16 bases, with 18 bases between the two germline ends. As regards this clone: Its target is not known.

60 Vbeta and 13 Jbeta primers were used in PCR. The protocol was immunoSEQ multiplex PCR, while the TCRdb copy is restricted to in-frame clones and leaves out a portion. The table has 200,000 to 250,000 clones, 65% to 90% seen once. Material: PBMCs. This receptor was identified in a girl aged 5 to 17 in good health and CMV-seronegative. This chain uses TRBV29-1 with TRBJ1-5; possibly TRBD1 for D (5 bases). This chain's CDR3 is CSVRMGKGEHF. The CDR3 DNA reads as TGCAGCGTTCGAATGGGGAAAGGGGAACATTTT.